One T cell receptor (beta chain) is described in this entry. What it binds is not known. The length of the CDR3 is 13 residues. The V and J ends lost 5 bases and 6 bases, in that order; junction bases with no gene match: 4. Germline CDR1 and CDR2: MNHNY and SVGAGI (reference sequence). Produced via immunoSEQ multiplex PCR; TCRdb's table is partial and in-frame only. The sample consists of about 55,000 clones, around 85% of them appearing once. These data belong to a study of OX40 agonist ivuxolimab in advanced cancers. Study observations and caveats: The study observed clonal expansion of CD4+ and CD8+ blood T cells by week 6 at 0.1 to 3.0 mg/kg. The study did not work out the antigen specificity of the expanded peripheral T cells.

Systemic immunosuppression or autoimmune disease history was grounds to exclude patients. Blood got drawn at baseline, again on cycle 4 day 1, and then on cycle 7 day 1. The clonotype was recovered from an adult with an advanced solid tumor such as melanoma, head and neck, liver or kidney cancer. This specimen was CD4+ or CD8+ T cells sorted from blood, taken in a trial of the OX40 agonist ivuxolimab. This sequence joins TRBV6-6 and TRBJ1-2; 9 bases agree with TRBD1. The CDR3 loop is CASSLQGADGYTF. The CDR3 region has the DNA TGTGCCAGCAGTCTACAGGGGGCAGATGGCTACACCTTC.